This TCR beta chain was captured in a study of cytomegalovirus exposure and HLA in healthy donors. The PCR employed 60 Vbeta primers together with 13 Jbeta primers. As originally analysed: Tens of millions of unique TCR beta chains, 9 million to 14 million shared, were counted in a later analysis. Clones were read by immunoSEQ multiplex PCR, and TCRdb kept only the in-frame ones, dropping some. V, J and clone size are those of that table, while D and trimming were read from the DNA. The table lists roughly 180,000 clones, roughly 75% of them singletons. About this clone: Antigen unknown.

Every donor was a healthy person donating bone marrow. Study-level findings and limits: In a later analysis, a missense DCLRE1C variant was linked to TCR beta V- and J-gene trimming. Clonal expansion was found to be greater in HLA-associated TCR beta chains than in equally common others in a later analysis.

The sequenced material came from PBMCs. The receptor's source is a female donor in good health and CMV-seronegative.

CDR3 DNA sequence: TGCGCCAGCAGTGCCACAGGGAATTCACCCCTCCACTTT. Amino acid sequence: CASSATGNSPLHF. The V gene is TRBV10-1, the J gene TRBJ1-6, with a weak D call TRBD1 (6 bases). With 4 bases removed from V and 7 bases from J, the gap between germline ends came to 8 bases. In germline, CDR1 is WNHNN, CDR2 SYGVQD (reference sequence). CDR3 length: 13 residues.